This T cell receptor beta chain was captured by sequencing in a study of response to subunit inactivated influenza vaccine listed by TCRdb under 2018. About the full investigation: To follow how T cells responded to a trivalent subunit inactivated influenza vaccine, the researchers relied on deep quantitative profiling of the T cell receptor repertoire. Beyond this particular receptor, the publication reports: The authors suggested that each seasonal influenza vaccination may recruit only a limited number of new T cells.

V is reduced by 2 bases and J by 5 bases, leaving a spacing of 14 bases between them. Reading from cysteine to phenylalanine, the CDR3 counts 15 amino acids. The read is trimmed to its CDR3 DNA, 45 bases read in frame from base 1. The CDR1 and CDR2 encoded by the germline V gene are SGHRS and YFSETQ. In this sample, this clonotype turned up a few times. Its antigen is unknown. It has no much larger one-base neighbor in the sample; base qualities were not kept. Libraries were prepared through RT-PCR. TCRdb shows the sequencer as Illumina HiSeq 2500. The raw public data were reprocessed by TCRdb itself: fastp quality trimming at Q25, MiXCR clonotype calling, in-frame beta chains only. CDR3 protein sequences are deduplicated, and each keeps its most common genes and DNA. The sample has 550,000 to 800,000 distinct CDR3 sequences on record, 15% to 17% of them singletons. The ten largest clones add up to roughly 10% of the sample.

The sequencing used PBMCs from blood, collected roughly 12 days after vaccination. The V and J segments used are TRBV5-1 and TRBJ2-1, with TRBD2 as a weak D call on 5 bases. This TCR was sampled from a man between 45 and 60 years old who received an inactivated influenza vaccine. Donor details come from another sample of the same person, matched by shared clones. CDR3 region: CASSLPSGINNEQFF. The nucleotide sequence is TGCGCCAGCAGCTTACCTTCCGGGATAAACAATGAGCAGTTCTTC. With the rest looked up from the reference TRBV5-1 and TRBJ2-1 genes rather than sequenced, the full variable domain is KAGVTQTPRYLIKTRGQQVTLSCSPISGHRSVSWYQQTPGQGLQFLFEYFSETQRNKGNFPGRFSGRQFSNSRSEMNVSTLELGDSALYLCASSLPSGINNEQFFGPGTRLTVL.